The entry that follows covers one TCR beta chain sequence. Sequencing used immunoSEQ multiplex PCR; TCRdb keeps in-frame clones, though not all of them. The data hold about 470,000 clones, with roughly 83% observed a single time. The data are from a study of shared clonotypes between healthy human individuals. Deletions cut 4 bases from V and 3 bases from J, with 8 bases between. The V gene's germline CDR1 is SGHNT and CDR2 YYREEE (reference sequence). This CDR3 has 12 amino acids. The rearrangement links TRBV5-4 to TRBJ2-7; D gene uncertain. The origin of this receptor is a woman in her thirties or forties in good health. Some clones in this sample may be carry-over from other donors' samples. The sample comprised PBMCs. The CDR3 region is CASSRDHYEQYF. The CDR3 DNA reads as TGTGCCAGCAGCAGAGATCACTACGAGCAGTACTTC.